These 27 T cell receptor beta chains came from one sample sequenced in a study of blood T cell repertoires in COVID-19. Repertoires were generated with immunoSEQ multiplex PCR, while TCRdb's copy carries only in-frame clones and drops some. The sample holds about 59,000 clones, 91% seen once. The sequencing input was peripheral blood. The receptors here all came from a human donor in a cohort sampled during active COVID-19.

This clone was detected only once. The rearrangement joins TRBV15 to TRBJ2-2; maybe TRBD1 (5 bases). Trimming took off 0 bases at V and 4 bases at J, with 9 bases between the two ends. Germline-derived CDR1 and CDR2 are LNHNV and YYDKDF (reference sequence). The length of the CDR3 is 15 residues. Written as DNA, the CDR3 is TGTGCCACCAGCAGAGAGGGGCCCACCACCGGGGAGCTGTTTTTT. Its protein product is CATSREGPTTGELFF.

The rearrangement uses TRBV11-2 and TRBJ2-1, with D unclear. This CDR3 is built from 14 residues. Trimming pared 1 base from V and 14 bases from J, leaving 18 bases between. Germline CDR1 reads SGHAT; CDR2 reads FQNNGV. The CDR3: CASSLGRRSLGEFF. The CDR3 DNA sequence: TGTGCCAGCAGCTTAGGACGGCGCTCGTTAGGAGAGTTCTTC.

This chain connects TRBV6-5 to TRBJ2-3, with 11 bases lining up with TRBD2. The CDR3 is 15 amino acids. Germline V CDR1 and CDR2: MNHEY, SVGAGI. Trimming at V came to 6 bases and at J to 8 bases, leaving 10 bases not matched to a gene. The CDR3 DNA sequence: TGTGCCAGCAGCTTGACTAGCGGGACGACGGGTACGCAGTATTTT. Protein: CASSLTSGTTGTQYF.

V gene TRBV4-3 combines with J gene TRBJ2-5, with a possible D match to TRBD1 (5 bases). The germline V gene encodes CDR1 LGHNA and CDR2 YSLEER. Trimming took off 0 bases at V and 4 bases at J, with 6 bases between the two ends. The CDR3 contains 13 residues. The CDR3 region has the DNA TGCGCCAGCAGCCAAGACAGGGCAGAGACCCAGTACTTC. Its protein product is CASSQDRAETQYF.

V usage is TRBV11-3 and J usage is TRBJ1-3; tentative D call: TRBD1 (5 bases). CDR3 length: 13 amino acids. V shed 3 bases and J shed 2 bases, with 5 bases lying between them. Germline V gives CDR1 SGHNT, CDR2 YENEEA. DNA for the CDR3: TGTGCCAGCAGCTTGGGGCCTGGAAACACCATATATTTT. Protein: CASSLGPGNTIYF.

The chain carries TRBV15 and TRBJ1-6, with unresolved D. V lost 3 bases to trimming and J lost 10 bases, with 16 bases between them. The CDR3 runs 15 residues. Germline loops: CDR1 LNHNV, CDR2 YYDKDF (reference sequence). The CDR3 loop is CATSSSLDSPSPLHF. As DNA, the CDR3 is TGTGCCACCAGCAGTTCTTTGGATAGCCCCTCACCCCTCCACTTT.

The rearrangement joins TRBV5-4 to TRBJ2-3; 9 nucleotides match TRBD2. This CDR3 has 16 residues. Germline CDR1 is SGHNT and CDR2 is YYREEE (reference sequence). V lost 4 bases and J lost 4; bases outside the gene matches: 10. Here the CDR3 reads CASSPATSGVADTQYF. The CDR3, as DNA: TGTGCCAGCAGCCCCGCGACTAGCGGAGTTGCAGATACGCAGTATTTT.

The chain couples TRBV12-5 to TRBJ1-5, with D perhaps matching TRBD1 (6 bases). The V end was cut by 10 bases, the J end by 0 bases, with 13 bases between. Germline V CDR1 and CDR2: LGHNT, FRNRAP. The CDR3 has 14 residues. The DNA of the CDR3 is TGTGCTACATCGACAGGAAATAGCAATCAGCCCCAGCATTTT. Its translation is CATSTGNSNQPQHF.

V and J are TRBV29-1 and TRBJ2-7; TRBD1 aligns across 11 bases. This CDR3 has 13 amino acids. CDR1 SQVTM and CDR2 ANQGSEA come from the germline V gene. The J segment lost 5 bases and the V segment lost 6 bases, leaving 6 bases of the junction unmatched. CDR3 bases: TGCAGCGTGCGGACAGGGGGCATCCACGAGCAGTACTTC. Translating gives CSVRTGGIHEQYF.

The chain employs TRBV7-2 and TRBJ1-6; tentative D call: TRBD1 (6 bases). Germline loops: CDR1 SGHTA, CDR2 FQGNSA. V was cut by 5 bases and J by 4 bases, with 9 bases left in between. This CDR3 is built from 14 residues. CDR3 in amino acids: CASSPGQYNSPLHF. The CDR3, as DNA: TGTGCCAGCAGCCCAGGACAGTATAATTCACCCCTCCACTTT. Using reference TRBV7-2 and TRBJ1-6 for the parts outside the CDR3, the full variable domain is GAGVSQSPSNKVTEKGKDVELRCDPISGHTALYWYRQSLGQGLEFLIYFQGNSAPDKSGLPSDRFSAERTGGSVSTLTIQRTQQEDSAVYLCASSPGQYNSPLHFGNGTRLTVT.

The rearrangement uses TRBV5-5 and TRBJ1-4; 9 bases agree with TRBD1. CDR3 size: 15 residues. The V segment lost 6 bases and the J segment 5 bases; nucleotides outside the gene matches: 8. CDR1 is SGHKS, CDR2 YYEKEE, per germline (reference sequence). CDR3 nucleotide sequence: TGTGCCAGCAACACCTTGACAGGGGGGAATGAAAAACTGTTTTTT. Translation gives CASNTLTGGNEKLFF.

The chain has TRBV27 and TRBJ2-3; TRBD2 matches at 7 bases. J was trimmed by 2 bases and V by 1 base; bases with no gene match: 3. This CDR3 has 15 amino acids. The germline V gene has CDR1 MNHEY and CDR2 SMNVEV (reference sequence). CDR3 loop: CASSLLAGATDTQYF. In DNA form, the CDR3 reads TGTGCCAGCAGTTTATTGGCGGGAGCCACAGATACGCAGTATTTT.

This chain joins TRBV5-4 and TRBJ2-1; TRBD2 matches at 7 bases. Germline assignment: CDR1 SGHNT and CDR2 YYREEE (reference sequence). The CDR3 has 16 residues. Trimming took 3 bases from V and 2 from J; bases not matched to a gene: 8. The chain's CDR3 is CASSSQRGPTYNEQFF. In DNA, the CDR3 is TGTGCCAGCAGCTCCCAGCGGGGCCCAACCTACAATGAGCAGTTCTTC.

DNA of the CDR3: TGTGCCAGCAGCCAGAGAGATGGGGCGCACACAGATACGCAGTATTTT. Residues: CASSQRDGAHTDTQYF. This chain connects TRBV9 to TRBJ2-3; a possible D gene is TRBD1 (5 bases). Trimming left V 4 bases short and J 2 bases short, with 17 bases between. The CDR3 contains 16 residues. Germline V gene lookup returns CDR1 SGDLS and CDR2 YYNGEE.

The J gene is TRBJ2-7, the V gene TRBV2; 10 nucleotides line up with TRBD2. Trimming at V came to 7 bases and at J to 6 bases, leaving 6 bases not matched to a gene. Germline-derived CDR1 and CDR2 are SNHLY and FYNNEI. The CDR3 is 13 amino acids. The CDR3 spells CASTGTSVVEQYF. The CDR3 DNA follows: TGTGCCAGCACCGGGACTAGCGTGGTCGAGCAGTACTTC.

V and J are TRBV11-2 and TRBJ2-5, with 12 nucleotides matching TRBD2. CDR3 length: 19 residues. Germline assignment: CDR1 SGHAT and CDR2 FQNNGV. The V and J ends lost 0 bases and 1 base, in that order; junction bases with no gene match: 9. The CDR3 DNA reads TGTGCCAGCAGCTTAGATCGGGCTAGCGGGGGGGCTCTCCAAGAGACCCAGTACTTC. Translating gives CASSLDRASGGALQETQYF.

CDR3 sequence reads: CASSSPPRYNSPLHF. The CDR3 DNA follows: TGCGCCAGCAGCTCCCCCCCTCGTTATAATTCACCCCTCCACTTT. This chain links TRBV10-2 with TRBJ1-6; no clear D gene. V was clipped by 6 bases and J by 4 bases, with 13 bases between them. Germline CDR1 and CDR2: WSHSY and SAAADI. This CDR3 spans 15 amino acids.

The chain uses TRBV1 and TRBJ1-1; TRBD1 is taken as the D call from the table, unchecked against the DNA. TRBV1 is shown as a pseudogene. This CDR3 spans 21 amino acids. The CDR3 here is CTSSHPSTGTGRPRWYTEAFF. CDR3 coding DNA: TGCACCAGCAGCCACCCTTCGACCGGGACAGGGCGGCCCCGCTGGTACACTGAAGCTTTCTTT.

V gene TRBV4-1 combines with J gene TRBJ2-1; 10 bases are shared with TRBD2. V dropped 2 bases and J dropped 15; count of bases not matched to a gene: 4. The length of the CDR3 is 12 residues. The germline V gene encodes CDR1 MGHRA and CDR2 YSYEKL. CDR3 sequence: CASSQSGRGRFF. The CDR3, as DNA: TGCGCCAGCAGCCAAAGCGGGAGGGGGCGGTTCTTC.

The gene calls are TRBV7-2 and TRBJ2-5; D might be TRBD1 (5 bases). V was trimmed by 7 bases and J by 0 bases, leaving 18 bases between them. This CDR3 has 16 residues. In germline, CDR1 is SGHTA, CDR2 FQGNSA. CDR3 bases: TGTGCCAGCATCCGCAGGGTCCGGCAGGACCAAGAGACCCAGTACTTC. Its translation is CASIRRVRQDQETQYF.

V is TRBV28 and J is TRBJ2-7, with D possibly matching TRBD1 (6 bases). The CDR3 has 13 residues. V lost 9 bases, J lost 0 bases, and 12 bases lay in between. From germline, CDR1 is MDHEN and CDR2 SYDVKM. The CDR3 sequence: CASAGTPSYEQYF. The CDR3 nucleotides read TGTGCCAGTGCCGGGACACCCTCCTACGAGCAGTACTTC.

The V gene is TRBV7-9, the J gene TRBJ1-4, with TRBD1 matching over 10 bases. The V and J ends lost 5 bases and 7 bases, in that order; junction bases with no gene match: 7. The length of the CDR3 is 15 residues. CDR1 and CDR2 from the germline V gene are SEHNR and FQNEAQ (reference sequence). CDR3 DNA: TGTGCCAGCAGCGCGATGGGGGACAGGGGTGAAAAACTGTTTTTT. Protein sequence: CASSAMGDRGEKLFF.

The rearrangement joins TRBV7-2 to TRBJ2-7, with D maybe TRBD2 (6 bases). V dropped 3 bases and J dropped 6 bases, with 12 bases sitting between them. Germline loops: CDR1 SGHTA, CDR2 FQGNSA. The CDR3 has 13 residues. The CDR3, as DNA: TGTGCCAGCAGCTTTCCGGGAGTCATCGAGCAGTACTTC. Protein sequence: CASSFPGVIEQYF.

The chain couples TRBV6-2 or TRBV6-3 to TRBJ2-5; D is undetermined. The length of the CDR3 is 14 residues. Trimming cost V 5 bases and J 9 bases, with 19 bases left between them. The germline V gene encodes CDR1 MNHEY and CDR2 SVGEGT. The CDR3 DNA follows: TGTGCCAGCAGTAGTACGGCGAGGTCCGTCCCCCAGTACTTC. Its protein is CASSSTARSVPQYF.

The chain uses TRBV15 and TRBJ1-1, with D possibly being TRBD1 (5 bases). The germline V gene encodes CDR1 LNHNV and CDR2 YYDKDF (reference sequence). The ends were cut back, 0 bases at V and 4 bases at J, with 15 bases in the middle. The CDR3 sequence is 16 residues long. CDR3 region: CATSRDGGGRITEAFF. CDR3 DNA sequence: TGTGCCACCAGCAGAGATGGGGGGGGAAGGATCACTGAAGCTTTCTTT.

V usage is TRBV30 and J usage is TRBJ2-1, with TRBD2 matching 10 bases. This CDR3 is built from 14 residues. Germline values: CDR1 GTSNPN, CDR2 SVGIG (reference sequence). V trimming: 8 bases; J trimming: 6 bases; junction bases outside the gene matches: 10. As DNA, the CDR3 is TGTGCCCGATCTAGCGGGAGAGGTCCCAATGAGCAGTTCTTC. This gives the protein CARSSGRGPNEQFF.

The chain combines TRBV7-9 with TRBJ2-1; 8 nucleotides line up with TRBD2. Losses at the gene ends were 2 bases for V and 2 bases for J; bases not matched to a gene: 2. This CDR3 contains 15 residues. The germline gives CDR1 SEHNR, CDR2 FQNEAQ (reference sequence). The CDR3 bases are TGTGCCAGCAGCTTAAGTAGCGGGGCCTACAATGAGCAGTTCTTC. Its translation: CASSLSSGAYNEQFF.